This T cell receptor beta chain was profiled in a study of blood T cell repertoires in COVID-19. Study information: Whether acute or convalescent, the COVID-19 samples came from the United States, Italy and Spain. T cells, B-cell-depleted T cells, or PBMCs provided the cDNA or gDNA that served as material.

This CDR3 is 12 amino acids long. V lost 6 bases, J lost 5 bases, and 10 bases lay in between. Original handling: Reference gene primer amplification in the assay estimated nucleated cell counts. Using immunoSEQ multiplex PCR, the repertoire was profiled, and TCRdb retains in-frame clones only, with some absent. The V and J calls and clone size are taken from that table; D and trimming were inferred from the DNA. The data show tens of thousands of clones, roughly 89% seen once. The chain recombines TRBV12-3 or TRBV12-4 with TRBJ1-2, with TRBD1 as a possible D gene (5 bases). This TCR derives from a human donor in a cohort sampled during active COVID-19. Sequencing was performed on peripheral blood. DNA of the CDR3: TGTGCCAGCAGCCAGACAGAATATGGCTACACCTTC. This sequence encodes CASSQTEYGYTF.